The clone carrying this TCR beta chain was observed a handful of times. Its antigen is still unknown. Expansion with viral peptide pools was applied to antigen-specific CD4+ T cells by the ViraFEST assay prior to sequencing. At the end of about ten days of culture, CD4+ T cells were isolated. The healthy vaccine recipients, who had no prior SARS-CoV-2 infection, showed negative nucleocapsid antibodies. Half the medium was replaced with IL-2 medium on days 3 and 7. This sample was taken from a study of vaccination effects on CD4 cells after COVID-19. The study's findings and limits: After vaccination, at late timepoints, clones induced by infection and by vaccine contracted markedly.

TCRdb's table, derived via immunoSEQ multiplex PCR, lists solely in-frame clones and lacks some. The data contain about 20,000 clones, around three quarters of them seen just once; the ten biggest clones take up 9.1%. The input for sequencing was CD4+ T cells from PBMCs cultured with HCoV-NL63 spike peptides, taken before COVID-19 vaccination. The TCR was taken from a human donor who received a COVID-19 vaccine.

CDR3 sequence: CSVWFYVEDYGYTF. CDR3 coding DNA: TGCAGCGTTTGGTTCTACGTAGAGGACTATGGCTACACCTTC. The chain joins TRBV29-1 to TRBJ1-2; D unclear. Trimming took 5 bases from V and 3 from J, leaving 16 bases between them. The CDR3 runs 14 residues. Germline assignment: CDR1 SQVTM and CDR2 ANQGSEA.